Each of the 25 T cell receptor beta chains below was sequenced from the same sample in a study of T cell responses to AZD1222 COVID-19 vaccine. TCRdb's copy holds only in-frame clones and misses some; the assay was immunoSEQ multiplex PCR. In all, the sample yields 150,000 or so clones. Sequencing was performed on peripheral blood. The receptors originated from an adult in good health.

The chain is built from TRBV10-3 and TRBJ1-2; D is unclear. V was pared by 3 bases and J by 8 bases, with 16 bases between. Germline values: CDR1 ENHRY, CDR2 SYGVKD. CDR3 size: 14 residues. This CDR3 is CAISDLMAFRGYTF. CDR3 DNA sequence: TGTGCCATCAGTGATTTAATGGCCTTTCGCGGCTACACCTTC.

The rearrangement joins TRBV27 to TRBJ1-1, with TRBD1 matching over 9 bases. Germline V gene data show CDR1 as MNHEY and CDR2 as SMNVEV (reference sequence). V shed 8 bases and J 3 bases; nucleotides not matched to a gene: 4. The CDR3 length is 13 residues. The DNA of the CDR3 is TGTGCCAGCCACCGGGACAGGGACACTGAAGCTTTCTTT. It codes for CASHRDRDTEAFF.

This chain links TRBV4-1 with TRBJ1-5; tentatively, D is TRBD1 (5 bases). Per germline, CDR1 MGHRA and CDR2 YSYEKL. V gave up 1 base and J gave up 2 bases, with 18 bases separating them. The CDR3 covers 18 residues. CDR3: CASSQVGRMGGGNQPQHF. The CDR3 DNA reads TGCGCCAGCAGCCAAGTTGGGCGTATGGGGGGGGGCAATCAGCCCCAGCATTTT.

The chain joins TRBV7-2 to TRBJ1-1; weak D call: TRBD1 (6 bases). Trimming left V 0 bases short and J 0 bases short, with 11 bases between. From germline, CDR1 is SGHTA and CDR2 FQGNSA. The CDR3 consists of 16 residues. CDR3 sequence: CASSLATGRVNTEAFF. In nucleotides, the CDR3 is TGTGCCAGCAGCTTAGCAACAGGGCGGGTGAACACTGAAGCTTTCTTT.

The J gene is TRBJ1-4, the V gene TRBV19; D not resolved. The CDR3 contains 15 residues. Trimming shortened V by 6 bases and J by 7 bases, and 18 bases separated the two germline ends. Per germline, CDR1 LNHDA and CDR2 SQIVND (reference sequence). Here the CDR3 DNA reads TGTGCCAGTAGCAATCCGGGCCACTACGCTGAAAAACTGTTTTTT. This encodes CASSNPGHYAEKLFF.

The chain has TRBV10-3 and TRBJ1-2, with 7 bases lining up with TRBD1. The CDR3 loop spans 13 amino acids. Germline-derived CDR1 and CDR2 are ENHRY and SYGVKD. After removal of 6 bases from V and 5 bases from J, the junction contained 6 bases not matched to a gene. CDR3 amino acids: CAIRGGYGYGYTF. The CDR3 DNA sequence: TGTGCCATCAGAGGGGGCTATGGGTATGGCTACACCTTC.

V usage is TRBV7-2 and J usage is TRBJ2-3, with D possibly TRBD2 on 7 matching bases. CDR1 is SGHTA and CDR2 is FQGNSA in the germline V gene. V was cut by 7 bases and J by 2 bases, with 13 bases left in between. This CDR3 spans 14 amino acids. Here the CDR3 reads CASKRGGDTDTQYF. CDR3 coding DNA: TGTGCCAGCAAAAGGGGGGGGGACACAGATACGCAGTATTTT.

The CDR3 coding sequence is TGCGCCAGCAGCCAAGGTCGGTTCGGAGAGACCCAGTACTTC. Protein sequence: CASSQGRFGETQYF. The chain recombines TRBV4-3 with TRBJ2-5, with D hard to call. CDR3 length: 14 amino acids. Germline CDR1 reads LGHNA; CDR2 reads YSLEER. The ends were cut back, 1 base at V and 4 bases at J, with 10 bases in the middle.

Concerning this clone: The sample has other DNA sequences that encode this CDR3 too. This rearrangement joins TRBV3-1 (or the pseudogene TRBV3-2) to TRBJ2-7; D is ambiguous. CDR3 size: 11 residues. CDR1 and CDR2 from the germline V gene are LGHDT and YNNKEL (reference sequence). Trimming stripped 1 base from V and 4 bases from J, with 2 bases between. The CDR3 region has the DNA TGTGCCAGCAGCCAAGGTTACGAGCAGTACTTC. This codes for CASSQGYEQYF.

This chain joins TRBV5-5 and TRBJ1-6, with D possibly matching TRBD1 (5 bases). The CDR3 is made up of 15 amino acids. The ends were cut back, 3 bases at V and 4 bases at J, with 11 bases in the middle. Germline CDR1 SGHKS, CDR2 YYEKEE (reference sequence). The DNA for the CDR3 is TGTGCCAGCAGCTCCCAGGGATCATATAATTCACCCCTCCACTTT. It specifies CASSSQGSYNSPLHF.

The rearrangement links TRBV19 to TRBJ1-5; 8 bases line up with TRBD1. The CDR3 runs to 16 residues. Germline lookup yields CDR1 LNHDA and CDR2 SQIVND (reference sequence). V lost 4 bases, J lost 7 bases, and 12 bases stayed unmatched. Written as DNA, the CDR3 is TGTGCCAGTAGTACCGGCCCTCAGGGGGCTTGGCAGCCCCAGCATTTT. It codes for CASSTGPQGAWQPQHF. The full variable domain, with the rest looked up from reference TRBV19 and TRBJ1-5, is DGGITQSPKYLFRKEGQNVTLSCEQNLNHDAMYWYRQDPGQGLRLIYYSQIVNDFQKGDIAEGYSVSREKKESFPLTVTSAQKNPTAFYLCASSTGPQGAWQPQHFGDGTRLSIL.

The chain has TRBV5-5 and TRBJ1-2; TRBD1 aligns across 11 bases. Trimming took 4 bases from V and 3 from J; bases not matched to a gene: 5. The CDR3 sequence is 15 residues long. The germline CDR1 and CDR2 sequences are SGHKS and YYEKEE (reference sequence). The CDR3 DNA reads as TGTGCCAGCAGCAGAGGACAGGGGGCAGACTATGGCTACACCTTC. Protein: CASSRGQGADYGYTF.

The chain is built from TRBV4-3 and TRBJ2-2; D is perhaps TRBD2 (5 bases). This CDR3 region has 16 residues. The germline V and J ends were trimmed by 0 bases and 5 bases, with 13 bases remaining between them. The germline V gene encodes CDR1 LGHNA and CDR2 YSLEER. CDR3 residues: CASSQDRAGGTGELFF. For the CDR3, the DNA is TGCGCCAGCAGCCAAGATCGGGCGGGTGGAACCGGGGAGCTGTTTTTT.

The J gene is TRBJ2-5, the V gene TRBV5-1; TRBD1 agrees at 10 bases. CDR3 length equals 18 residues. CDR1 and CDR2 from the germline V gene are SGHRS and YFSETQ. V was pared by 2 bases and J by 1 base, with 11 bases of the junction left unmatched. The CDR3, as DNA: TGCGCCAGCAGCTTCTCCGGGACAGGGGCGTCCTTCCAAGAGACCCAGTACTTC. Encoded protein: CASSFSGTGASFQETQYF.

The chain couples TRBV6-5 to TRBJ1-5; D perhaps matches TRBD1 (6 bases). The CDR3 is 14 residues long. Trimming took off 10 bases at V and 3 bases at J, with 16 bases between the two ends. In germline, CDR1 is MNHEY, CDR2 SVGAGI. In DNA, the CDR3 is TGTGCCACCCTTCTGACAGGAGCCAATCAGCCCCAGCATTTT. This sequence encodes CATLLTGANQPQHF.

The chain combines TRBV3-1 (or the pseudogene TRBV3-2) with TRBJ1-2; TRBD1 might be the D (6 bases). Per the germline V gene, CDR1 is LGHDT and CDR2 is YNNKEL (reference sequence). CDR3 size: 15 residues. The V and J ends lost 0 bases and 6 bases respectively, with 14 bases between them. The CDR3 DNA reads as TGTGCCAGCAGCCAAGACGGGGGGCAAGTTCATGGCTACACCTTC. As protein: CASSQDGGQVHGYTF.

The rearrangement joins TRBV6-5 to TRBJ1-5; D gene ambiguous. The V end was cut by 6 bases, the J end by 5 bases, with 14 bases between. CDR1 and CDR2 from the germline V gene are MNHEY and SVGAGI. This CDR3 has 14 amino acids. The CDR3 bases are TGTGCCAGCAGGGGAGGGCAGCCTCATCAGCCCCAGCATTTT. Protein sequence: CASRGGQPHQPQHF.

The chain recombines TRBV5-1 with TRBJ1-1, with a tentative D call TRBD1 (6 bases). Germline V gives CDR1 SGHRS, CDR2 YFSETQ. The CDR3 length is 15 residues. V lost 1 base and J 0 bases, leaving 10 bases between the germline ends. The CDR3 region has the DNA TGCGCCAGCAGCTTGTCCGGGACACTGAACACTGAAGCTTTCTTT. It specifies CASSLSGTLNTEAFF.

This chain links TRBV28 with TRBJ1-3; D unresolved. This CDR3 is 14 amino acids long. Looked up from germline, CDR1 is MDHEN and CDR2 is SYDVKM. With 5 bases removed from V and 4 bases from J, the gap between germline ends came to 12 bases. The CDR3 DNA follows: TGTGCCAGCAGTCCCCCACCTGTAGGAAACACCATATATTTT. As protein: CASSPPPVGNTIYF. The full variable domain, completed using reference TRBV28 and TRBJ1-3, is DVKVTQSSRYLVKRTGEKVFLECVQDMDHENMFWYRQDPGLGLRLIYFSYDVKMKEKGDIPEGYSVSREKKERFSLILESASTNQTSMYLCASSPPPVGNTIYFGEGSWLTVV.

The chain recombines TRBV6-2 or TRBV6-3 with TRBJ1-1; D not resolved. Looked up from germline, CDR1 is MNHEY and CDR2 is SVGEGT. V was shortened by 0 bases and J by 8 bases, with 7 bases between the two germline ends. The CDR3 runs to 12 residues. CDR3 loop: CASSYSQREAFF. The CDR3 DNA reads TGTGCCAGCAGTTACTCGCAGAGAGAAGCTTTCTTT.

The genes are TRBV2 and TRBJ2-7; D may correspond to TRBD1 or TRBD2 (5 bases each). Germline CDR1 and CDR2: SNHLY and FYNNEI. V was pared by 8 bases and J by 3 bases, with 17 bases between. The CDR3 length is 14 residues. This chain's CDR3 is CASGKVGVVYEQYF. As DNA, the CDR3 is TGTGCCAGCGGAAAAGTGGGGGTGGTCTACGAGCAGTACTTC.

The rearrangement uses TRBV6-5 and TRBJ1-2; 8 bases line up with TRBD1. The CDR3 is 14 amino acids. Losses at the gene ends were 5 bases for V and 8 bases for J; bases not matched to a gene: 10. CDR1 MNHEY and CDR2 SVGAGI come from the germline V gene. The CDR3 is CASSRTGWAWGYTF. CDR3 in DNA: TGTGCCAGCAGTAGGACAGGGTGGGCGTGGGGCTACACCTTC.

J is TRBJ1-1 and V is TRBV15; a possible D gene is TRBD1 (6 bases). CDR1 is LNHNV and CDR2 is YYDKDF in the germline V gene (reference sequence). CDR3 length equals 16 residues. V shed 1 base and J shed 4 bases, with 16 bases lying between them. The CDR3 nucleotides are TGTGCCACCAGCAGAGCCGGGACAAGAAGCTTCACTGAAGCTTTCTTT. Translated, it gives CATSRAGTRSFTEAFF.

This rearrangement joins TRBV3-1 (or the pseudogene TRBV3-2) to TRBJ2-1, with D perhaps TRBD2 (7 bases). The CDR3 has 14 amino acids. V gave up 5 bases and J gave up 7 bases, with 15 bases separating them. Germline lookup yields CDR1 LGHDT and CDR2 YNNKEL (reference sequence). The CDR3 protein is CASSLRGGFNEQFF. In DNA form, the CDR3 reads TGTGCCAGCAGCTTAAGGGGGGGCTTTAATGAGCAGTTCTTC.

J is TRBJ2-7 and V is TRBV23-1; D might be TRBD1 (8 bases). TRBV23-1 is filed as an ORF, its function uncertain. Trimming left V 0 bases short and J 6 bases short, with 36 bases between. This CDR3 spans 22 amino acids. The CDR3 DNA reads as TGCGCCAGCAGTCAATCGGGGGAGGGATGGGACAGGTGCCCCTTAGCCCTTCGCGAGCAGTACTTC. Its translation: CASSQSGEGWDRCPLALREQYF.